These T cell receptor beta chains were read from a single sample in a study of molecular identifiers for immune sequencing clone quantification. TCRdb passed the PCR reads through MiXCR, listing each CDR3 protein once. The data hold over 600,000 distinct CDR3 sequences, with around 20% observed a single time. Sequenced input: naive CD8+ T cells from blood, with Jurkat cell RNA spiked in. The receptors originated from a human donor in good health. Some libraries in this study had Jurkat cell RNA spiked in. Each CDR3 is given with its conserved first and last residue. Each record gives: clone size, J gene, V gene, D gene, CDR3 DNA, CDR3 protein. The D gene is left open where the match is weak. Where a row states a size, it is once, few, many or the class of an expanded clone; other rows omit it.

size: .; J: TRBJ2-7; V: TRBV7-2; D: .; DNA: TGTGCCAGCAGCTTACTCGCCCCGTACGAGCAGTACTTC; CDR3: CASSLLAPYEQYF
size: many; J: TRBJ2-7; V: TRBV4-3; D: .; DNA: TGCGCCAGCAGCCAAGATGGTCGGGGAACGGACGAGCAGTACTTC; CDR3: CASSQDGRGTDEQYF
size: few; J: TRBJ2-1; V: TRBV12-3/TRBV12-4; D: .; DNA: TGTGCCAGCACCATAGGAAGCTCCTACAATGAGCAGTTCTTC; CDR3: CASTIGSSYNEQFF
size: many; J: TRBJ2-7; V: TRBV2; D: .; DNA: TGTGCCAGCAGTGAATTTTCAGGGAGTTTAAGCACCAGCTTC; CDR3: CASSEFSGSLSTSF
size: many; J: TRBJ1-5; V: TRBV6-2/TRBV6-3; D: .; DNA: TGTGCCAGCAGTTACGGCAGGGTGGGCAATCAGCCCCAGCATTTT; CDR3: CASSYGRVGNQPQHF
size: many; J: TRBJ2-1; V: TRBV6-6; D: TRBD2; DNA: TGTGCCAGCAGTGCGACTAGCGGGAGCTCCTACAATGAGCAGTTCTTC; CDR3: CASSATSGSSYNEQFF
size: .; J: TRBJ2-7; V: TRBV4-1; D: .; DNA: TGCGCCAGCAGCCATCCCGGGAGACCCTACGAGCAGTACTTC; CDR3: CASSHPGRPYEQYF
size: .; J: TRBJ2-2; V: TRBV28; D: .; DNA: TGTGCCAGCAGTCCCGACGGGGGGCTTGACACCGGGGAGCTGTTTTTT; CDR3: CASSPDGGLDTGELFF
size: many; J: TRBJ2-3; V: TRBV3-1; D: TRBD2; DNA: TGTGCCAGCAGCCCGGGACTAGCGGGAGCGACTAGCACAGATACGCAGTATTTT; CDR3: CASSPGLAGATSTDTQYF
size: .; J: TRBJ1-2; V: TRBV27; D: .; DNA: TGTGCCAGCAGTTATGGGGGGCAGCCCCTTTACTATGGCTACACCTTC; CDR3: CASSYGGQPLYYGYTF
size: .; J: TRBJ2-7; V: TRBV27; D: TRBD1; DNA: TGTGCCAGCAGTGTGACAGGGGCGAAAACCTACGAGCAGTACTTC; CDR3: CASSVTGAKTYEQYF
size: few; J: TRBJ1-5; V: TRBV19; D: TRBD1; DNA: TGTGCCAGTAGCATCTGGGACAGAAATCAGCCCCAGCATTTT; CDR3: CASSIWDRNQPQHF
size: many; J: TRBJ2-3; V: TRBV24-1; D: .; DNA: TGTGCCACCAGTGATCAGGCCACTCCGGGGGCCGATACGCAGTATTTT; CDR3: CATSDQATPGADTQYF
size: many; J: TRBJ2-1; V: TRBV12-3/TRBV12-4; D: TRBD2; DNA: TGTGCCAGCAGATCCTCTAGCGGGGGGCCCCCAGAGCAGTTCTTC; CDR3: CASRSSSGGPPEQFF
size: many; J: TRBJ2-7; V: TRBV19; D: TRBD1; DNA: TGTGCCACCACCCCGGACAGGGGTCCCTACGAGCAGTACTTC; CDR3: CATTPDRGPYEQYF
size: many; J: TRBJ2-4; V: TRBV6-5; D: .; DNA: TGTGCCAGCAGTTACGGGATAGGGGGAAACATTCAGTACTTC; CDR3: CASSYGIGGNIQYF
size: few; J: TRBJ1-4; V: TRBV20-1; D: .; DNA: TGCAGTGCTAGAGATTATGACAGCTTTAATGAAAAACTGTTTTTT; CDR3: CSARDYDSFNEKLFF
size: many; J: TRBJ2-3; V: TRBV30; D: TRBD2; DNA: TGTGCCTGGACCCTAGCGGGGCCCACAGATACGCAGTATTTT; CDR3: CAWTLAGPTDTQYF
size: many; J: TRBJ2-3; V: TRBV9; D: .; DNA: TGTGCCAGCAGCGCAGGGGAATTGGTAGCTTCTTCTGGGGATACGCAGTATTTT; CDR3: CASSAGELVASSGDTQYF
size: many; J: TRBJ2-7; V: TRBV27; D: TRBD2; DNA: TGTGCCAGCAGTGAAGTCTCCCGGGGGGACGAGCAGTACTTC; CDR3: CASSEVSRGDEQYF
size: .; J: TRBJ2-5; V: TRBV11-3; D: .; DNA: TGTGCCAGCAGCCCGCCCTTCGAGAGGCCAAGACGGACAGATAAACCACAAGAGACCCAGTACTTC; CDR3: CASSPPFERPRRTDKPQETQYF
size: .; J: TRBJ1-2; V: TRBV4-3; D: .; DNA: TGCGCCAGCAGCCAAGATATAGGAGGGCGGGGTGGCTACACCTTC; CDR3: CASSQDIGGRGGYTF
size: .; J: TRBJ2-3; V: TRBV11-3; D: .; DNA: TGTGCCAGCAGCTTAGCCCCTTACACCGATACGCAGTATTTT; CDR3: CASSLAPYTDTQYF
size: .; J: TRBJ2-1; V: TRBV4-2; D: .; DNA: TGTGCCAGCAGAGAAGCTGACTGGAATGAGCAGTTCTTC; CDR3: CASREADWNEQFF
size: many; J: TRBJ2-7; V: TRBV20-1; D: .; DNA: TGCAGTGCTTCAGGGCTAAGCTCCTACGAGCAGTACTTC; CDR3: CSASGLSSYEQYF
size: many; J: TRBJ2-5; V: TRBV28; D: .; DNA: TGTGCCAGCAGTTTGAACACCCAAGAGACCCAGTACTTC; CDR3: CASSLNTQETQYF
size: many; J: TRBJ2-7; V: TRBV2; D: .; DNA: TGTGCCAGCAGTGAATCCCGGGCCTACGGCTACGAGCAGTACTTC; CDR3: CASSESRAYGYEQYF
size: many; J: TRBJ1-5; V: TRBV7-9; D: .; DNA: TGTGCCAGCAGCTTAGGGGGTGAGGGGCCCCAGCATTTT; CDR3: CASSLGGEGPQHF
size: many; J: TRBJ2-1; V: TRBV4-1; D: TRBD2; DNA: TGCGCCAGCAGCCGCTTGCTAGCGGGAGTGGGCAATGAGCAGTTCTTC; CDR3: CASSRLLAGVGNEQFF
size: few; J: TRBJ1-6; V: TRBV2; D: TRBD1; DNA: TGTGCCAGCACCGCGACAGGGCAAAGCTCCTATAATTCACCCCTCCACTTT; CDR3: CASTATGQSSYNSPLHF
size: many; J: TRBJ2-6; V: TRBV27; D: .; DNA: TGTGCCAGCAGGCTCAGGGGCGCTGGGGCCAACGTCCTGACTTTC; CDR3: CASRLRGAGANVLTF
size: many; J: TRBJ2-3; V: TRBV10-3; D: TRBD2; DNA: TGTGCCATCAGTGAGTCGTTTAGCGGGGGCCCCCCAGATACGCAGTATTTT; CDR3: CAISESFSGGPPDTQYF
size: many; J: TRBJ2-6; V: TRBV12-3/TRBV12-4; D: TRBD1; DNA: TGTGCCAGCAGTATACAGGGGTCTGGGGCCAACGTCCTGACTTTC; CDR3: CASSIQGSGANVLTF
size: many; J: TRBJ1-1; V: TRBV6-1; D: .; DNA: TGTGCCAGCAGTGCGCCTCAGGACGGTATGAGCTTTGATGAAGCTTTCTTT; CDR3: CASSAPQDGMSFDEAFF
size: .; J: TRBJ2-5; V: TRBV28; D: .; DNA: TGTGCCAGCAGTTTTTTGAAGACCCAGTACTTC; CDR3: CASSFLKTQYF
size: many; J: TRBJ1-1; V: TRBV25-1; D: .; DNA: TGTGCCAGCAGTGATGGACGTTTAGCTTTCTTT; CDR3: CASSDGRLAFF
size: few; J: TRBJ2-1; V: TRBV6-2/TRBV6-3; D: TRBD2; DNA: TGTGCCAGCAGGAGACTAGCGGGGGGTTACAATGAGCAGTTCTTC; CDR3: CASRRLAGGYNEQFF
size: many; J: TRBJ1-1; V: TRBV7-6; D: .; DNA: TGTGCCAGCAGCTTAGCCAGGGTGAGCAAACCGAACACTGAAGCTTTCTTT; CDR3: CASSLARVSKPNTEAFF
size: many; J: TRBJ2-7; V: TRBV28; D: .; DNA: TGTGCCAGCAGGAGGGCCTACGAGCAGTACTTC; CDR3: CASRRAYEQYF
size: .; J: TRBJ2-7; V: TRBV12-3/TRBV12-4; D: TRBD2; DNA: TGTGCCAGCACCTGGACTAGCGGGGGAAACTACGAGCAGTACTTC; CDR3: CASTWTSGGNYEQYF
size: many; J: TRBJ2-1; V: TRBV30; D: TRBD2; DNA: TGTGCCTGGAGTGTGACTAGCGGGGGTAACAATGAGCAGTTCTTC; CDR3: CAWSVTSGGNNEQFF